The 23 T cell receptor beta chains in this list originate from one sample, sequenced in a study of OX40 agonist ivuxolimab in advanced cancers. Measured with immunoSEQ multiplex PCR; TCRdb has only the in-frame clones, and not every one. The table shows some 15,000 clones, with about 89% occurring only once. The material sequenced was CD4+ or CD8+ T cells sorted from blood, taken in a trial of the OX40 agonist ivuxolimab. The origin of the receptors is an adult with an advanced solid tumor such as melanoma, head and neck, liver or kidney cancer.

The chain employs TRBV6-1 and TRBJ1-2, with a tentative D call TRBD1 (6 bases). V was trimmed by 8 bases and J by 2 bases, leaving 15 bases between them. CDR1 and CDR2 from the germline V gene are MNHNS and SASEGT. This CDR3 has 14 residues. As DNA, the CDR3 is TGTGCCAGCCTACCCTGGACAGCCAACTATGGCTACACCTTC. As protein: CASLPWTANYGYTF.

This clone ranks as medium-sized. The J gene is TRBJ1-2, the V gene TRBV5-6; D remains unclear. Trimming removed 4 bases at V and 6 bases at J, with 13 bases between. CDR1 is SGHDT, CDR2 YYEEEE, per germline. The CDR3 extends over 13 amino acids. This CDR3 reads CASSRSGVHGYTF. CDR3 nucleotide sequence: TGTGCCAGCAGCCGGAGTGGGGTCCATGGCTACACCTTC.

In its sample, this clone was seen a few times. CDR3 amino acids: CASQLSPNTEAFF. The CDR3 DNA reads TGTGCCAGTCAATTAAGCCCAAACACTGAAGCTTTCTTT. This chain joins TRBV7-6 and TRBJ1-1; unclear D gene. Per germline, CDR1 SGHVS and CDR2 FNYEAQ. Between the trimmed V and J ends, which lost 9 bases and 2 bases, there was a span of 13 bases. The CDR3 spans 13 residues.

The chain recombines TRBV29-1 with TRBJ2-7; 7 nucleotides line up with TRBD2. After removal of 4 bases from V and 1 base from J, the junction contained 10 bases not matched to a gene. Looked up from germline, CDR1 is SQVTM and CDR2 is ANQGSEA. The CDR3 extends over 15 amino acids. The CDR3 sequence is CSVGGREERSYEQYF. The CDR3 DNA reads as TGCAGCGTTGGGGGACGGGAGGAGCGATCCTACGAGCAGTACTTC.

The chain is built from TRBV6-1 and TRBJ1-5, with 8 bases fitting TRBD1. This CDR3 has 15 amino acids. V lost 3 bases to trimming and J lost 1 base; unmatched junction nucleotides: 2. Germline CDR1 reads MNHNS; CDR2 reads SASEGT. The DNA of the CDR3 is TGTGCCAGCAGTGATGACAGGGGAAGCAATCAGCCCCAGCATTTT. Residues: CASSDDRGSNQPQHF.

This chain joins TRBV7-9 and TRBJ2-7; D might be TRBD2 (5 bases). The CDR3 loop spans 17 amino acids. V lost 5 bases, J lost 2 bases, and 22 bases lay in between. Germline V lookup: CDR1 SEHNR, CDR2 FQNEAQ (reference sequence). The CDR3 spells CASSALDFRRSPYEQYF. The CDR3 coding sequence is TGTGCCAGCAGCGCCTTGGACTTTAGGCGGTCCCCCTACGAGCAGTACTTC. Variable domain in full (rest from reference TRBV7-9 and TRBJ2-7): DTGVSQNPRHKITKRGQNVTFRCDPISEHNRLYWYRQTLGQGPEFLTYFQNEAQLEKSRLLSDRFSAERPKGSFSTLEIQRTEQGDSAMYLCASSALDFRRSPYEQYFGPGTRLTVT.

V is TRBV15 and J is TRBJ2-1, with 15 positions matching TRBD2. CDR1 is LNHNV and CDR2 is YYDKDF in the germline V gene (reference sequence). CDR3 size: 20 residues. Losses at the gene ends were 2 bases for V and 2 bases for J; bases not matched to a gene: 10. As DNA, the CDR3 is TGTGCCACCAGCAGAACTCATCCGGGACTAGCGGGAGGCACCTACAATGAGCAGTTCTTC. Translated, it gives CATSRTHPGLAGGTYNEQFF.

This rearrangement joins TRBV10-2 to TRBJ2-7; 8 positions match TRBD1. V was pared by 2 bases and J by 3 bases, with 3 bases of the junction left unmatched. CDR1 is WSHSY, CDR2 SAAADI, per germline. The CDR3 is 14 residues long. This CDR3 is CASSERTGFYEQYF. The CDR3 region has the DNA TGCGCCAGCAGTGAGAGGACAGGGTTCTACGAGCAGTACTTC.

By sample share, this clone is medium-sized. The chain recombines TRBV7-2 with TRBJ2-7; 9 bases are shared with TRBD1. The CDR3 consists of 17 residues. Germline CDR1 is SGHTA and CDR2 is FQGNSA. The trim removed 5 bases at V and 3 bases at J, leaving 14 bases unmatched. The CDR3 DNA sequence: TGTGCCAGCAGCGACCCGAGGGTGGACAGGGGTAGCTACGAGCAGTACTTC. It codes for CASSDPRVDRGSYEQYF.

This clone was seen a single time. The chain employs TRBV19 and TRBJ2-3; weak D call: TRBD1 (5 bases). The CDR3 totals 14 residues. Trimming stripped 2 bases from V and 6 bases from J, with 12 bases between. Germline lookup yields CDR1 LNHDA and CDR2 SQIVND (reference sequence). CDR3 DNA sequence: TGTGCCAGTAGTATACTGACAGCCTTCGATACGCAGTATTTT. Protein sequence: CASSILTAFDTQYF.

CDR3 in amino acids: CASSPTSGAQAFF. Written as DNA, the CDR3 is TGTGCCAGTAGTCCGACCAGCGGCGCTCAAGCTTTCTTT. The chain employs TRBV19 and TRBJ1-1; no clear D. This CDR3 spans 13 amino acids. V shed 5 bases and J shed 9 bases, with 16 bases lying between them. The germline V gene has CDR1 LNHDA and CDR2 SQIVND (reference sequence).

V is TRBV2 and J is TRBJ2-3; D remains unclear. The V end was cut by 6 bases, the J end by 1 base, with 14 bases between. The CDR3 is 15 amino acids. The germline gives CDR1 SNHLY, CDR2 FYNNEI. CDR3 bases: TGTGCCAGCAGGAATACGAACTGGGGCACAGATACGCAGTATTTT. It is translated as CASRNTNWGTDTQYF.

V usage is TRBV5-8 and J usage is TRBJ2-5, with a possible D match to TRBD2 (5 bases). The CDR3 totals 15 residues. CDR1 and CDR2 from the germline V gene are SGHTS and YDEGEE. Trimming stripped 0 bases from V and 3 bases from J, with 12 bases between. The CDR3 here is CASSLVGVGEETQYF. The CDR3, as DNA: TGTGCCAGCAGCTTGGTGGGAGTCGGGGAAGAGACCCAGTACTTC.

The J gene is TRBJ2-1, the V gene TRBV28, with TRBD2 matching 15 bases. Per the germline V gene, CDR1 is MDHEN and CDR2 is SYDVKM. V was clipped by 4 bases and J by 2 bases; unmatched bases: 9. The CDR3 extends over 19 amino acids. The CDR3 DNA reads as TGTGCCAGCAGTTCCCTCAGGACTAGCGGGAGGGGACCCTACAATGAGCAGTTCTTC. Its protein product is CASSSLRTSGRGPYNEQFF.

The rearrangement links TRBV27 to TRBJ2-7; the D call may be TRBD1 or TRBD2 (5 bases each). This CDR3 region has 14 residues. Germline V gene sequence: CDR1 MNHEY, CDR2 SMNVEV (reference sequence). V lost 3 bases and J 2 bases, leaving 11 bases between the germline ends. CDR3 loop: CASSLEDKTYEQYF. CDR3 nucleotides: TGTGCCAGCAGTTTGGAGGACAAGACCTACGAGCAGTACTTC.

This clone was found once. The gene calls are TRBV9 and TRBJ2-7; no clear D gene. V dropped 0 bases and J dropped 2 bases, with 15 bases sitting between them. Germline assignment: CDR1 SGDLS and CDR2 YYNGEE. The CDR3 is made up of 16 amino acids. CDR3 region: CASSVGTQYTTYEQYF. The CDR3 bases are TGTGCCAGCAGCGTAGGGACGCAGTACACAACCTACGAGCAGTACTTC.

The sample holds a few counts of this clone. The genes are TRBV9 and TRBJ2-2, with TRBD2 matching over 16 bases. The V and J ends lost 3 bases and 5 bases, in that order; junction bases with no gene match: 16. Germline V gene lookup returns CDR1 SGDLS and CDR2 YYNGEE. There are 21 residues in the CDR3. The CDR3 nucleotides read TGTGCCAGCAGCGAGACTAGCGGGACTAGCGGGAGGGCCTTGGTGACCGGGGAGCTGTTTTTT. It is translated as CASSETSGTSGRALVTGELFF. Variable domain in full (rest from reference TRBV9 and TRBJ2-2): DSGVTQTPKHLITATGQRVTLRCSPRSGDLSVYWYQQSLDQGLQFLIQYYNGEERAKGNILERFSAQQFPDLHSELNLSSLELGDSALYFCASSETSGTSGRALVTGELFFGEGSRLTVL.

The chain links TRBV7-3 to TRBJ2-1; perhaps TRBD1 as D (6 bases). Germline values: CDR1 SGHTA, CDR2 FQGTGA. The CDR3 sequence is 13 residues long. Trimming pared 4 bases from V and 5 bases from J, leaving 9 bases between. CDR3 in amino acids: CASSWAGDNEQFF. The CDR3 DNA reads TGTGCCAGCAGCTGGGCAGGGGACAATGAGCAGTTCTTC.

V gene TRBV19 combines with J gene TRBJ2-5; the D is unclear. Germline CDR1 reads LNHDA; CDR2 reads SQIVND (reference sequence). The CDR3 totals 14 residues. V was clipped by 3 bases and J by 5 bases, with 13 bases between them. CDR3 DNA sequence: TGTGCCAGTAGTATCGCCAGCCCAAGCGAGACCCAGTACTTC. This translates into CASSIASPSETQYF. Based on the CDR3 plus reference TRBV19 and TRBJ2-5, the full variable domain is DGGITQSPKYLFRKEGQNVTLSCEQNLNHDAMYWYRQDPGQGLRLIYYSQIVNDFQKGDIAEGYSVSREKKESFPLTVTSAQKNPTAFYLCASSIASPSETQYFGPGTRLLVL.

CDR3: CASSTLGTGGSTEQYF. The CDR3 DNA is TGTGCCAGCAGTACCCTCGGGACAGGGGGGAGTACCGAGCAGTACTTC. The chain combines TRBV27 with TRBJ2-7; TRBD1 aligns across 11 bases. The CDR3 is 16 amino acids. The germline CDR1 and CDR2 sequences are MNHEY and SMNVEV (reference sequence). V lost 5 bases to trimming and J lost 6 bases; unmatched junction nucleotides: 12.

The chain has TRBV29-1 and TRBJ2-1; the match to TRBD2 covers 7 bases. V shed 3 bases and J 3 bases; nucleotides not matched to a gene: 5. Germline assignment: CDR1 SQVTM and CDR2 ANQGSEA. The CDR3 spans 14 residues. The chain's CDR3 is CSVEGGNRYNEQFF. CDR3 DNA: TGCAGCGTTGAGGGAGGGAATCGCTACAATGAGCAGTTCTTC.

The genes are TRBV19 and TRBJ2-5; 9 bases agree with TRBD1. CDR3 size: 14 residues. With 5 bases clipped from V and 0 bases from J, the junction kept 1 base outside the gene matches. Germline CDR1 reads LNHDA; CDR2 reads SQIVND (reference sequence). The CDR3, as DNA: TGTGCCAGTAGTGGACAGGGGTACCAAGAGACCCAGTACTTC. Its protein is CASSGQGYQETQYF.

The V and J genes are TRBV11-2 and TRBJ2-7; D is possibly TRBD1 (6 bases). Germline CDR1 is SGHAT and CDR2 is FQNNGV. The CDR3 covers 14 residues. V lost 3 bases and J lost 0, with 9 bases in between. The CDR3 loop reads CASSFLQGSYEQYF. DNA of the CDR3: TGTGCCAGCAGCTTCCTACAGGGCTCCTACGAGCAGTACTTC.